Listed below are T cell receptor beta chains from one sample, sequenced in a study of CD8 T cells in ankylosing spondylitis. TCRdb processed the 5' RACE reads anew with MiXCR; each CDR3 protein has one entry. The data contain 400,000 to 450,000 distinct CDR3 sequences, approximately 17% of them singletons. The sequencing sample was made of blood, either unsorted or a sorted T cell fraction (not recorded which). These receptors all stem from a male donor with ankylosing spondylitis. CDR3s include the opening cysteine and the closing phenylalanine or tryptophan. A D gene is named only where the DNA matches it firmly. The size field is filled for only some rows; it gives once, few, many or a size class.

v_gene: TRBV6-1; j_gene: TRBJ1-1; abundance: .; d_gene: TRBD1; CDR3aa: CASTEATGGFTEAFF; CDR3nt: TGTGCCAGCACCGAAGCGACAGGGGGCTTCACTGAAGCTTTCTTT
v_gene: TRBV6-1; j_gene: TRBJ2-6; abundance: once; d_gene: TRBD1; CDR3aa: CASSTGTGGIGANVLTF; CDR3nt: TGTGCCAGCAGTACCGGGACAGGGGGAATTGGGGCCAACGTCCTGACTTTC
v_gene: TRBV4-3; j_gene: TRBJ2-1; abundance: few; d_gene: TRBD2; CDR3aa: CASSQTTSGRHEQFF; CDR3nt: TGCGCCAGCAGCCAAACTACTAGCGGGAGACATGAGCAGTTCTTC
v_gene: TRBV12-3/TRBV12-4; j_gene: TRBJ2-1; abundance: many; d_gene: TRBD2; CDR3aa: CASSFLRGGGNEQFF; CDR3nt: TGTGCCAGCAGTTTCCTTCGGGGGGGCGGTAATGAGCAGTTCTTC
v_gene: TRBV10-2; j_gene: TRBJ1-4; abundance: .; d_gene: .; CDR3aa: CASSEFPGYNEKLFF; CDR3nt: TGCGCCAGCAGTGAGTTCCCAGGGTACAATGAAAAACTGTTTTTT
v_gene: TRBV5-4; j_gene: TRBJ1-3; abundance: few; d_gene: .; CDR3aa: CASSLSGISGNTIYF; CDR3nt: TGTGCCAGCAGCTTGTCCGGGATCTCTGGAAACACCATATATTTT
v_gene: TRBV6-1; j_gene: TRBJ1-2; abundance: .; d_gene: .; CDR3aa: CASVGHYGYTF; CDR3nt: TGTGCCAGCGTGGGGCACTATGGCTACACCTTC
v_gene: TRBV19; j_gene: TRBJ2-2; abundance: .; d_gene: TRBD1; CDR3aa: CASSIGQGTGELFF; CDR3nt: TGTGCCAGTAGTATAGGACAGGGCACCGGGGAGCTGTTTTTT
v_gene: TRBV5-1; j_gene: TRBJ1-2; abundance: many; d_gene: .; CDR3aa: CASSLPADAYGYTF; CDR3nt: TGCGCCAGCAGCTTACCGGCAGACGCCTATGGCTACACCTTC
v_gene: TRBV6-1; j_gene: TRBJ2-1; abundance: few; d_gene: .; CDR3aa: CASSRGDNNEQFF; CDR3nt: TGTGCCAGCAGTCGGGGAGACAACAATGAGCAGTTCTTC
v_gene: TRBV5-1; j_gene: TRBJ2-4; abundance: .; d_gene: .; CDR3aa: CASSLGDQVSIQYF; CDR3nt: TGCGCCAGCAGCTTGGGGGACCAGGTTAGCATTCAGTACTTC